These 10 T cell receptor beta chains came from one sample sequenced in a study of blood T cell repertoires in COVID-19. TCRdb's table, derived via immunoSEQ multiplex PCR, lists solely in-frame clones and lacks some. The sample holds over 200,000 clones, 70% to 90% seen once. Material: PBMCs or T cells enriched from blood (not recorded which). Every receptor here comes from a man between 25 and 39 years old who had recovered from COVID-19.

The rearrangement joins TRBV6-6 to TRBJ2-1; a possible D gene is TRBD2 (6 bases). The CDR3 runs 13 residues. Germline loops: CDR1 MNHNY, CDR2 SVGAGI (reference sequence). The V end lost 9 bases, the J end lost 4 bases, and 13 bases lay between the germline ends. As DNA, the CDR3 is TGTGCCAGTCGGGGAGGTGAATACAATGAGCAGTTCTTC. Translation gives CASRGGEYNEQFF.

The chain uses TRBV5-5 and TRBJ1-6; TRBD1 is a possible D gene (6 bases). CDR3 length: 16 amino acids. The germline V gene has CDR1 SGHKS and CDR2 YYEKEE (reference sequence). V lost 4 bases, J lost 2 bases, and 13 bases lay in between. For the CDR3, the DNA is TGTGCCAGCAGCCCAGGGGATGGTCCCTATAATTCACCCCTCCACTTT. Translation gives CASSPGDGPYNSPLHF.

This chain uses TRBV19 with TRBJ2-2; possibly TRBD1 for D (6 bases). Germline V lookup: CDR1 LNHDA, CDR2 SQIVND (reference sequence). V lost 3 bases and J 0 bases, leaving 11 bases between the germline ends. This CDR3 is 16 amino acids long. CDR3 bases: TGTGCCAGTAGTATGTACAGGGTTCCGAACACCGGGGAGCTGTTTTTT. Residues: CASSMYRVPNTGELFF.

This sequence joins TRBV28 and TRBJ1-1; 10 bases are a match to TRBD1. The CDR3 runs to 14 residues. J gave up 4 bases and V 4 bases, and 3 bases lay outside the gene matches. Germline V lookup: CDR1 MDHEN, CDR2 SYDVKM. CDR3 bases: TGTGCCAGCAGTTCGACAGGGGGCGTCACTGAAGCTTTCTTT. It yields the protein CASSSTGGVTEAFF.

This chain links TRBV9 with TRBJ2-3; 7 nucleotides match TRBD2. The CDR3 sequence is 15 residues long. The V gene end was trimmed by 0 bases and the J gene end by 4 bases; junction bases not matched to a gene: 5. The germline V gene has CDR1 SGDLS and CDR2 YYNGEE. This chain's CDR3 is CASSVDGGGSDTQYF. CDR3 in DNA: TGTGCCAGCAGCGTAGACGGGGGAGGGTCAGATACGCAGTATTTT.

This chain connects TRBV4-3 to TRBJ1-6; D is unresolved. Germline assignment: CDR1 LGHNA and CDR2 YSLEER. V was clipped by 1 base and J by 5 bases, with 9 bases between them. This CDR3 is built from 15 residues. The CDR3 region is CASSQVFGDNSPLHF. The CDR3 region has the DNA TGCGCCAGCAGCCAAGTTTTCGGAGATAATTCACCCCTCCACTTT.

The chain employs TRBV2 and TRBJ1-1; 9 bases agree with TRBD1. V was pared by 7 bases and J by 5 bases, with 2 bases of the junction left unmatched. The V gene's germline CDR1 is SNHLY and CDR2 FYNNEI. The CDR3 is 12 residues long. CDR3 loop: CASTDRGTEAFF. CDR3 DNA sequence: TGTGCCAGCACGGACAGGGGAACTGAAGCTTTCTTT.

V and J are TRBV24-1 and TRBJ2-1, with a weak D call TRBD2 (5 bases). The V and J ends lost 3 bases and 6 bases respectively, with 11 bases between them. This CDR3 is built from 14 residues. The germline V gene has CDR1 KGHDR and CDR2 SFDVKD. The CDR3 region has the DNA TGTGCCACCAGTGATCCCTCAAGCGGCAATGAGCAGTTCTTC. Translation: CATSDPSSGNEQFF.

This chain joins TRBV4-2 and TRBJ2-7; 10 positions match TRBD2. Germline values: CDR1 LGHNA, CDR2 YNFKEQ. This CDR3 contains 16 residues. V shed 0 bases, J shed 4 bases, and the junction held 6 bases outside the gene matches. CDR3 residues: CASSQDEAGGRYEQYF. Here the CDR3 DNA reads TGTGCCAGCAGCCAAGATGAAGCGGGGGGGCGTTACGAGCAGTACTTC.

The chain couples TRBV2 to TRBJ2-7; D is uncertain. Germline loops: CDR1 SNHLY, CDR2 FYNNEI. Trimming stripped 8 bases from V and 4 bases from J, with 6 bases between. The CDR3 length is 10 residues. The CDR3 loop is CASLSYEQYF. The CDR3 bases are TGTGCCAGCCTAAGTTACGAGCAGTACTTC.